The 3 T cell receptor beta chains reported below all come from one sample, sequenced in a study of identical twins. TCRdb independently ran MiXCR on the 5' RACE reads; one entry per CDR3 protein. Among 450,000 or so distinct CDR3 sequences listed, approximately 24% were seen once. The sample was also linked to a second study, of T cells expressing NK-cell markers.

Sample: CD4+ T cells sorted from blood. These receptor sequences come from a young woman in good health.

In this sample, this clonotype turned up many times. This CDR3 is CASSYVRGHEQFF. CDR3 nucleotide sequence: TGTGCCAGCAGTTACGTGCGTGGCCATGAGCAGTTCTTC. V gene TRBV6-5 combines with J gene TRBJ2-1, with D unclear. CDR3 length: 13 amino acids. The germline V gene encodes CDR1 MNHEY and CDR2 SVGAGI. V shed 2 bases and J shed 8 bases, with 10 bases lying between them.

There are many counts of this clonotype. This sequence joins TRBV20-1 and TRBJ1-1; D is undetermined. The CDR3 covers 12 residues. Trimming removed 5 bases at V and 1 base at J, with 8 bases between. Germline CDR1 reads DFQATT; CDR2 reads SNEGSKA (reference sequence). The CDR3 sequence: CSALPWNTEAFF. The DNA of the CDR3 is TGCAGTGCTCTACCATGGAACACTGAAGCTTTCTTT.

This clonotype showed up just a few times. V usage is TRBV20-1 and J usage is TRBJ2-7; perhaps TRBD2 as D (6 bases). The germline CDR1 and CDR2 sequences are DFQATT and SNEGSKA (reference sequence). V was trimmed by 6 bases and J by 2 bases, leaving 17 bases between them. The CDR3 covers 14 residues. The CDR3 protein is CSATLGGAPYEQYF. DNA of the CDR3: TGCAGTGCCACACTAGGCGGGGCTCCCTACGAGCAGTACTTC.